This is a list of T cell receptor beta chains from one sample in a study of long-term antiretroviral therapy in people with HIV. Assay used: immunoSEQ multiplex PCR; TCRdb lists only in-frame clones, some missing. The data hold 45,000 or so clones, with roughly 96% observed a single time. The specimen comprised unsorted PBMCs, sampled 3.7 years after starting antiretroviral therapy. These receptors originate from a woman between 50 and 59 years old with HIV. The CDR3 runs from the conserved cysteine through the conserved F or W. D genes are given only for firm matches. Clone size is stated in some rows and not others, as once, few, many or a class when expanded.

v_call: TRBV5-4
clone_size: -
d_call: TRBD1
j_call: TRBJ2-2
cdr3_aa: CASRKGTGGEGGELFF
cdr3_nt: TGTGCCAGCAGGAAGGGGACAGGGGGCGAGGGCGGGGAGCTGTTTTTT

v_call: TRBV25-1
clone_size: -
d_call: -
j_call: TRBJ1-2
cdr3_aa: CASSPLDRAGGYTF
cdr3_nt: TGTGCCAGCTCTCCTTTAGATCGGGCGGGAGGCTACACCTTC

v_call: TRBV5-4
clone_size: -
d_call: TRBD1
j_call: TRBJ2-7
cdr3_aa: CASSSAGQGSYEQYF
cdr3_nt: TGTGCCAGCAGTTCTGCCGGACAGGGGAGCTACGAGCAGTACTTC

v_call: TRBV6-5
clone_size: once
d_call: -
j_call: TRBJ1-4
cdr3_aa: CASSSTSSNEKLFF
cdr3_nt: TGTGCCAGCAGTAGCACATCTTCTAATGAAAAACTGTTTTTT

v_call: TRBV6-5
clone_size: few
d_call: -
j_call: TRBJ2-3
cdr3_aa: CASSFGIEDTQYF
cdr3_nt: TGTGCCAGCAGTTTTGGGATCGAAGATACGCAGTATTTT

v_call: TRBV7-6
clone_size: -
d_call: -
j_call: TRBJ2-7
cdr3_aa: CASSLGASGYEQYF
cdr3_nt: TGTGCCAGCAGCTTGGGTGCTAGTGGCTACGAGCAGTACTTC

v_call: TRBV6-5
clone_size: once
d_call: -
j_call: TRBJ1-5
cdr3_aa: CASRPTGADQPQHF
cdr3_nt: TGTGCCAGCAGACCGACAGGAGCGGATCAGCCCCAGCATTTT

v_call: TRBV5-1
clone_size: -
d_call: TRBD1
j_call: TRBJ1-2
cdr3_aa: CASTQDTGVYGYTF
cdr3_nt: TGCGCCAGCACTCAGGACACAGGGGTCTATGGCTACACCTTC

v_call: TRBV4-1
clone_size: -
d_call: -
j_call: TRBJ2-7
cdr3_aa: CASSQDSAGFSEQYF
cdr3_nt: TGCGCCAGCAGCCAAGATTCGGCGGGGTTCTCCGAGCAGTACTTC

v_call: TRBV19
clone_size: -
d_call: TRBD1
j_call: TRBJ1-1
cdr3_aa: CASSVLTGARNTEAFF
cdr3_nt: TGTGCCAGTAGTGTGCTCACAGGGGCTAGGAACACTGAAGCTTTCTTT

v_call: TRBV5-8
clone_size: -
d_call: TRBD2
j_call: TRBJ2-3
cdr3_aa: CASSQGLAGAISSTDTQYF
cdr3_nt: TGTGCCAGCAGCCAGGGACTAGCGGGCGCAATTTCTAGCACAGATACGCAGTATTTT

v_call: TRBV18
clone_size: -
d_call: -
j_call: TRBJ2-1
cdr3_aa: CASSPLGAVGNEQFF
cdr3_nt: TGTGCCAGCTCACCCCTGGGGGCTGTGGGCAATGAGCAGTTCTTC

v_call: TRBV23-1
clone_size: -
d_call: TRBD1
j_call: TRBJ2-5
cdr3_aa: CASSQSRTGGRETQYF
cdr3_nt: TGCGCCAGCAGTCAATCGCGCACAGGGGGCAGGGAGACCCAGTACTTC

v_call: TRBV10-3
clone_size: -
d_call: TRBD1
j_call: TRBJ2-7
cdr3_aa: CAISLNRGPWDEQYF
cdr3_nt: TGTGCCATCAGTCTAAACAGGGGGCCTTGGGACGAGCAGTACTTC

v_call: TRBV7-2
clone_size: -
d_call: TRBD1
j_call: TRBJ1-1
cdr3_aa: CASSLRQGYGEAFF
cdr3_nt: TGTGCCAGCAGCTTAAGACAGGGGTATGGTGAAGCTTTCTTT

v_call: TRBV7-9
clone_size: -
d_call: -
j_call: TRBJ1-1
cdr3_aa: CASSFRGVAEAFF
cdr3_nt: TGTGCCAGCAGCTTTCGGGGGGTCGCTGAAGCTTTCTTT

v_call: TRBV6-6
clone_size: -
d_call: TRBD1
j_call: TRBJ1-4
cdr3_aa: CASSFGRDSFNEKLFF
cdr3_nt: TGTGCCAGCAGTTTCGGGAGGGACAGCTTTAATGAAAAACTGTTTTTT

v_call: TRBV7-9
clone_size: -
d_call: TRBD1
j_call: TRBJ1-2
cdr3_aa: CASNLDRDGYTF
cdr3_nt: TGTGCCAGCAACCTCGACAGGGATGGCTACACCTTC

v_call: TRBV9
clone_size: -
d_call: -
j_call: TRBJ1-1
cdr3_aa: CASSSTGLEAFF
cdr3_nt: TGTGCCAGCAGCTCGACGGGACTCGAAGCTTTCTTT

v_call: TRBV11-2
clone_size: -
d_call: -
j_call: TRBJ2-4
cdr3_aa: CASSLDGLPGGIQYF
cdr3_nt: TGTGCCAGCAGCTTAGATGGGCTCCCCGGAGGCATTCAGTACTTC

v_call: TRBV6-4
clone_size: -
d_call: TRBD1
j_call: TRBJ1-5
cdr3_aa: CASSGQVGRPQHF
cdr3_nt: TGTGCCAGCAGCGGACAGGTCGGACGGCCCCAGCATTTT

v_call: TRBV11-2
clone_size: -
d_call: -
j_call: TRBJ2-6
cdr3_aa: CASSLGVNTGANVLTF
cdr3_nt: TGTGCCAGCAGCTTAGGAGTAAACACTGGGGCCAACGTCCTGACTTTC

v_call: TRBV5-4
clone_size: -
d_call: TRBD2
j_call: TRBJ2-1
cdr3_aa: CASVSSGGDNNEQFF
cdr3_nt: TGTGCCAGCGTTTCTAGCGGGGGGGACAACAATGAGCAGTTCTTC

v_call: TRBV11-3
clone_size: -
d_call: -
j_call: TRBJ2-2
cdr3_aa: CASSLESVGELFF
cdr3_nt: TGTGCCAGCAGCTTAGAAAGTGTAGGGGAGCTGTTTTTT

v_call: TRBV19
clone_size: once
d_call: -
j_call: TRBJ1-6
cdr3_aa: CASEDQGSPSPLHF
cdr3_nt: TGTGCCAGTGAAGACCAGGGTTCGCCCTCACCCCTCCACTTT

v_call: TRBV5-1
clone_size: -
d_call: TRBD1
j_call: TRBJ1-2
cdr3_aa: CASSLYRTGYGYTF
cdr3_nt: TGCGCCAGCAGCTTGTATCGGACAGGCTATGGCTACACCTTC

v_call: TRBV29-1
clone_size: -
d_call: -
j_call: TRBJ2-7
cdr3_aa: CSVEDLGEQYF
cdr3_nt: TGCAGCGTTGAAGATCTAGGGGAGCAGTACTTC

v_call: TRBV7-2
clone_size: -
d_call: TRBD2
j_call: TRBJ2-1
cdr3_aa: CASSLVAGGPDNEQFF
cdr3_nt: TGTGCCAGCAGCTTAGTAGCGGGGGGGCCGGACAATGAGCAGTTCTTC

v_call: TRBV11-2
clone_size: once
d_call: -
j_call: TRBJ2-1
cdr3_aa: CASSLVPLYNEQFF
cdr3_nt: TGTGCCAGCAGCTTAGTTCCTCTCTACAATGAGCAGTTCTTC

v_call: TRBV28
clone_size: once
d_call: TRBD1
j_call: TRBJ1-2
cdr3_aa: CASSFPDRGLGGYTF
cdr3_nt: TGTGCCAGCAGTTTCCCGGACAGGGGGCTTGGTGGCTACACCTTC

v_call: TRBV5-4
clone_size: -
d_call: -
j_call: TRBJ1-1
cdr3_aa: CASSAGLYTEAFF
cdr3_nt: TGTGCCAGCAGCGCGGGGCTATACACTGAAGCTTTCTTT

v_call: TRBV29-1
clone_size: -
d_call: -
j_call: TRBJ2-2
cdr3_aa: CSVERTANTGELFF
cdr3_nt: TGCAGCGTTGAAAGGACAGCGAACACCGGGGAGCTGTTTTTT

v_call: TRBV6-5
clone_size: -
d_call: -
j_call: TRBJ1-2
cdr3_aa: CASRETLTGGYTF
cdr3_nt: TGTGCCAGCAGGGAGACCTTGACCGGGGGCTACACCTTC

v_call: TRBV9
clone_size: once
d_call: -
j_call: TRBJ2-5
cdr3_aa: CASSPNHGGGWETQYF
cdr3_nt: TGTGCCAGCAGCCCCAACCACGGGGGCGGATGGGAGACCCAGTACTTC

v_call: TRBV18
clone_size: -
d_call: -
j_call: TRBJ2-3
cdr3_aa: CASSPVGLSTDTQYF
cdr3_nt: TGTGCCAGCTCACCGGTGGGGCTGAGCACAGATACGCAGTATTTT

v_call: TRBV5-6
clone_size: -
d_call: -
j_call: TRBJ2-2
cdr3_aa: CASSLDSLFF
cdr3_nt: TGTGCCAGCAGCTTGGATAGTCTGTTTTTT

v_call: TRBV19
clone_size: -
d_call: TRBD1
j_call: TRBJ1-2
cdr3_aa: CASRPTGGAGGYTF
cdr3_nt: TGTGCCAGTAGACCTACAGGGGGCGCAGGCGGCTACACCTTC

v_call: TRBV13
clone_size: -
d_call: -
j_call: TRBJ1-3
cdr3_aa: CASTPSAGRSSGNTIYF
cdr3_nt: TGTGCCAGCACCCCTTCGGCGGGGAGGAGCTCTGGAAACACCATATATTTT

v_call: TRBV11-2
clone_size: -
d_call: -
j_call: TRBJ1-6
cdr3_aa: CASSQRHSPLHF
cdr3_nt: TGTGCCAGCAGTCAGCGCCATTCACCCCTCCACTTT

v_call: TRBV7-7
clone_size: -
d_call: -
j_call: TRBJ2-7
cdr3_aa: CASSLGAFYEQYF
cdr3_nt: TGTGCTAGCAGCTTAGGTGCCTTCTACGAGCAGTACTTC

v_call: TRBV4-1
clone_size: once
d_call: TRBD1
j_call: TRBJ1-1
cdr3_aa: CASSRGQGGYTEAFF
cdr3_nt: TGCGCCAGCAGCCGCGGACAGGGAGGGTACACTGAAGCTTTCTTT

v_call: TRBV7-9
clone_size: -
d_call: TRBD2
j_call: TRBJ2-2
cdr3_aa: CASGLAGSTGELFF
cdr3_nt: TGTGCCAGCGGGCTAGCGGGTTCCACCGGGGAGCTGTTTTTT

v_call: TRBV9
clone_size: once
d_call: TRBD1
j_call: TRBJ1-1
cdr3_aa: CASSVGQGVENTEAFF
cdr3_nt: TGTGCCAGCAGCGTAGGACAGGGTGTGGAGAACACTGAAGCTTTCTTT

v_call: TRBV19
clone_size: -
d_call: -
j_call: TRBJ2-5
cdr3_aa: CASSRWASLGETQYF
cdr3_nt: TGTGCCAGTAGTAGGTGGGCATCCCTGGGAGAGACCCAGTACTTC

v_call: TRBV4-3
clone_size: few
d_call: -
j_call: TRBJ1-1
cdr3_aa: CASSQWRGREAFF
cdr3_nt: TGCGCCAGCAGCCAATGGAGGGGACGTGAAGCTTTCTTT

v_call: TRBV28
clone_size: -
d_call: -
j_call: TRBJ2-1
cdr3_aa: CASSSTSGNEQFF
cdr3_nt: TGTGCCAGCAGTTCTACGTCCGGAAATGAGCAGTTCTTC

v_call: TRBV29-1
clone_size: -
d_call: TRBD1
j_call: TRBJ2-5
cdr3_aa: CSVEDRDRGQEQYF
cdr3_nt: TGCAGCGTTGAAGATCGGGACAGGGGGCAGGAGCAGTACTTC